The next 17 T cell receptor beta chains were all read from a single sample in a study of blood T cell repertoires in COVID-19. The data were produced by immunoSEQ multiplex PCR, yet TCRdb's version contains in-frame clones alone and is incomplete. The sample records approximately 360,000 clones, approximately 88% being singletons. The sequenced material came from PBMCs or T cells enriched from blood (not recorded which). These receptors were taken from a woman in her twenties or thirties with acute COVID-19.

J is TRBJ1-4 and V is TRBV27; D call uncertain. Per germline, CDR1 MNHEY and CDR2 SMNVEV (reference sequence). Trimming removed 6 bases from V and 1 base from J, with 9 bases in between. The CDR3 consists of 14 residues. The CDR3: CASRPGGTNEKLFF. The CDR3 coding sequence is TGTGCCAGCAGGCCCGGTGGAACTAATGAAAAACTGTTTTTT.

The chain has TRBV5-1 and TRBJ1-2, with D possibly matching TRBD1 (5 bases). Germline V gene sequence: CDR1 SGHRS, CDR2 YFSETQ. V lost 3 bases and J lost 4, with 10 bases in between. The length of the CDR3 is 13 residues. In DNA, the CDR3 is TGCGCCAGCAGCTACGACAGATTCTATGGCTACACCTTC. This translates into CASSYDRFYGYTF. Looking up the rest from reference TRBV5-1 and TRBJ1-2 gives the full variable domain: KAGVTQTPRYLIKTRGQQVTLSCSPISGHRSVSWYQQTPGQGLQFLFEYFSETQRNKGNFPGRFSGRQFSNSRSEMNVSTLELGDSALYLCASSYDRFYGYTFGSGTRLTVV.

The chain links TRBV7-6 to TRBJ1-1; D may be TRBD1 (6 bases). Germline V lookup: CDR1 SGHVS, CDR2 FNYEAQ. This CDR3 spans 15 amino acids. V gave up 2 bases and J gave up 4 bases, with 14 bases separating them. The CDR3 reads CASSLKGVGSTEAFF. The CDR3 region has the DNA TGTGCCAGCAGCTTAAAGGGGGTTGGGAGCACTGAAGCTTTCTTT.

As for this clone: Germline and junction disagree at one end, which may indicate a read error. The CDR3 is CASSKAGQGTEAFF. As DNA, the CDR3 is TGTGCCAGCAGTAAAGCGGGACAGGGCACTGAAGCTTTCTTT. The chain employs TRBV6-1 and TRBJ1-1; TRBD1 aligns across 9 bases. CDR1 is MNHNS, CDR2 SASEGT, per germline. The CDR3 sequence is 14 residues long.

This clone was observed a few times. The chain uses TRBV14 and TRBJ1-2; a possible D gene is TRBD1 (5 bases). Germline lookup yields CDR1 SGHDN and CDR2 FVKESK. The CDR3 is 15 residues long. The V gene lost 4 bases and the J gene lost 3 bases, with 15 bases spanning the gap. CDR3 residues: CASSPRRGLDYGYTF. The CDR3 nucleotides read TGTGCCAGCAGCCCAAGGAGGGGTTTGGACTATGGCTACACCTTC.

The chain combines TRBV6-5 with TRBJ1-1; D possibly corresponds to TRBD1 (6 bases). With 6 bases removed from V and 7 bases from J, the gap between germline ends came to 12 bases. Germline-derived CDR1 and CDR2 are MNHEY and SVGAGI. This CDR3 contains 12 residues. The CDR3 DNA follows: TGTGCCAGCAGCATTAACAGGGATGAAGCTTTCTTT. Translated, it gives CASSINRDEAFF.

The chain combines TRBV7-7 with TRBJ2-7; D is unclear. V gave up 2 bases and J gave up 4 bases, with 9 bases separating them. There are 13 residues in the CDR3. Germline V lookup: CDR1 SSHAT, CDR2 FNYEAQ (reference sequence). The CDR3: CASSLTVEYEQYF. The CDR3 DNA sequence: TGTGCCAGCAGCTTAACAGTTGAGTACGAGCAGTACTTC.

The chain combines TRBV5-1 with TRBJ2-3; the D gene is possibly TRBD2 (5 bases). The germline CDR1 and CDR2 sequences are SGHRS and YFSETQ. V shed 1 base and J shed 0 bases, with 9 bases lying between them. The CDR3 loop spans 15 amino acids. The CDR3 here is CASSLLATSTDTQYF. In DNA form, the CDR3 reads TGCGCCAGCAGCTTGCTAGCAACTAGCACAGATACGCAGTATTTT.

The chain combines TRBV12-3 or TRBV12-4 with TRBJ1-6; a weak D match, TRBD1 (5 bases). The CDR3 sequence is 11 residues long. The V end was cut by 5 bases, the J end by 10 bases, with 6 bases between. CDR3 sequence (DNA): TGTGCCAGCAGTCCAGGGTCACCCCTCCACTTT. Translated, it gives CASSPGSPLHF.

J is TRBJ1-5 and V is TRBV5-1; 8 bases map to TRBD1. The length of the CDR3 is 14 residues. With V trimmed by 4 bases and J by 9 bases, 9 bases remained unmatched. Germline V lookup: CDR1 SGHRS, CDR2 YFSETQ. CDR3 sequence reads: CASSIGQGIWPQHF. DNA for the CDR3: TGCGCCAGCAGCATCGGACAGGGTATATGGCCCCAGCATTTT.

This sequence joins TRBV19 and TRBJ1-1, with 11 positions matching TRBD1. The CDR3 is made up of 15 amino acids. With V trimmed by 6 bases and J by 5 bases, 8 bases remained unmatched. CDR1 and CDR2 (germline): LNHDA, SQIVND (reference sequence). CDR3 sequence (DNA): TGTGCCAGTAGGAGATGGACAGGGGGCGAGACTGAAGCTTTCTTT. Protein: CASRRWTGGETEAFF.

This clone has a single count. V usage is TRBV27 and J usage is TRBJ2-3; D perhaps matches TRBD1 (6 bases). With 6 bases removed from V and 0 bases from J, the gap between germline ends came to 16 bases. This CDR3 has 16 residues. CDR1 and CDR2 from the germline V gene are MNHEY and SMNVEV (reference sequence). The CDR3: CASRERTDLSTDTQYF. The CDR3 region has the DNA TGTGCCAGCAGAGAACGGACAGACCTCAGCACAGATACGCAGTATTTT.

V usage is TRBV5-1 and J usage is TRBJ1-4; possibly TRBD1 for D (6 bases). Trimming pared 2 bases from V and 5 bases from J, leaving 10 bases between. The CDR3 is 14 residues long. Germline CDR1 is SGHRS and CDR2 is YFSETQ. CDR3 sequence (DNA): TGCGCCAGCAGCTTATACCAGGGGAATGAAAAACTGTTTTTT. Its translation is CASSLYQGNEKLFF.

Here the CDR3 reads CASSPRLAGYTQYF. The DNA of the CDR3 is TGCGCCAGCAGCCCCCGACTAGCGGGTTATACGCAGTATTTT. The chain employs TRBV5-1 and TRBJ2-3; 10 bases line up with TRBD2. The germline CDR1 and CDR2 sequences are SGHRS and YFSETQ. After removal of 4 bases from V and 7 bases from J, the junction contained 6 bases not matched to a gene. The CDR3 spans 14 residues.

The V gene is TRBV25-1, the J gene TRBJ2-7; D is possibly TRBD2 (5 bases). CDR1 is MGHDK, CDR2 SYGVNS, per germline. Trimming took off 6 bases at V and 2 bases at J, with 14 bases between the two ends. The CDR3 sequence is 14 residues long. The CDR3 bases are TGTGCCAGCAGAACACCGGGATCCGCCTACGAGCAGTACTTC. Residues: CASRTPGSAYEQYF.

The CDR3 coding sequence is TGTGCCAGCAGTGAAGGGCGGCCGAGCTCCTACGAGCAGTACTTC. It codes for CASSEGRPSSYEQYF. The chain links TRBV2 to TRBJ2-7; D is unclear. Germline values: CDR1 SNHLY, CDR2 FYNNEI. This CDR3 spans 15 amino acids. Deletions cut 1 base from V and 0 bases from J, with 10 bases between.

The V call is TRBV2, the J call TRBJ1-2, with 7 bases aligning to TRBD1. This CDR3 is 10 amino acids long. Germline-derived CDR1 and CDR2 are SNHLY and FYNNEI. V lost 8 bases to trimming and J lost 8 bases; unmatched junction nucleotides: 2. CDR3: CASEDRGYTF. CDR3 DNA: TGTGCCAGCGAGGACAGGGGCTACACCTTC.